This T cell receptor beta chain was sequenced during a study of blood T cell repertoires in COVID-19. At the level of the study: Both acute and convalescent COVID-19 samples were obtained from the United States, Italy and Spain. T cells, B-cell-depleted T cells, or PBMCs supplied cDNA or gDNA.

The assay was immunoSEQ multiplex PCR, and TCRdb's table has in-frame clones only and misses some. The data show approximately 300,000 clones, more than 85% seen once. Participant ages covered roughly 18 to 89 years across around 22 US areas. Assignment of participants to cohorts was predicated upon participant-reported clinical history. The specimen sequenced was PBMCs or T cells enriched from blood (not recorded which). The TCR was taken from a woman aged 25 to 39 who had recovered from COVID-19.

The CDR3 loop is CASSSGQGISNGYTF. In DNA form, the CDR3 reads TGCGCCAGCAGCTCGGGACAGGGGATATCCAATGGCTACACCTTC. J is TRBJ1-2 and V is TRBV5-1, with 10 bases identical to TRBD1. V was pared by 3 bases and J by 6 bases, with 8 bases of the junction left unmatched. This CDR3 region has 15 residues. Germline CDR1 reads SGHRS; CDR2 reads YFSETQ.